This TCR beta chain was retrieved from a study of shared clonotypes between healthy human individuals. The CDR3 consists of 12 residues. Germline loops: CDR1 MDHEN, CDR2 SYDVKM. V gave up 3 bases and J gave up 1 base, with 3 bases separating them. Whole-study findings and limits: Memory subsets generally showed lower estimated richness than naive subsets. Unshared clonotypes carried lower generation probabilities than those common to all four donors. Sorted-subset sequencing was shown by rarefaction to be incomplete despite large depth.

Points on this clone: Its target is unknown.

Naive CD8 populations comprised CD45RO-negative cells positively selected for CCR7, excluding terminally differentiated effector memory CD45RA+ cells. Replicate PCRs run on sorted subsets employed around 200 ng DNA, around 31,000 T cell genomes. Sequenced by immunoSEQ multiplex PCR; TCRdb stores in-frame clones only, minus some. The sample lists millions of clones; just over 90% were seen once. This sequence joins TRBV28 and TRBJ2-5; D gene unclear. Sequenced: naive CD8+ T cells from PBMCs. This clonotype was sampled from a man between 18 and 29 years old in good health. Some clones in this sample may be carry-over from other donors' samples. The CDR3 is CASSFSQETQYF. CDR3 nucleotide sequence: TGTGCCAGCAGTTTTTCCCAAGAGACCCAGTACTTC.